The clone carrying this T cell receptor beta chain was observed at least ten times. The antigen is not known. CDR3 regions were amplified by Arm-PCR using iRepertoire HTBI primers to build TCR beta libraries. Authors' processing steps: Under 75 TRBV and around 15 TRBJ segments were identified across samples. TCRdb reprocessed the multiplex PCR reads with MiXCR, giving one entry per CDR3 protein. It is TCRdb's table, rather than the study itself, that gives the V and J calls and clone size. Here the sample spans about 240,000 distinct CDR3 sequences, around 21% being singletons. The entry originates in a study of regulatory T cells in long-lasting Graves disease. Background on the study: Graves' patients (newly diagnosed) had been on antithyroid drugs under 3 months. Study results and limitations: Possibly, accuracy suffered from the small sample size.

The CDR3 contains 15 residues. Per the germline V gene, CDR1 is SGHTA and CDR2 is FQGNSA. The V and J ends lost 5 bases and 5 bases respectively, with 15 bases between them. Described time point: newly diagnosed GD, antithyroid drugs for less than 3 months. The TCR library used RNA extracted from PBMCs. This receptor was obtained from a female donor with Graves disease. The rearrangement joins TRBV7-2 to TRBJ2-2; a possible D gene is TRBD2 (5 bases). Sample: peripheral blood mononuclear cells (PBMCs), taken at new diagnosis, from a patient treated with antithyroid drugs. CDR3 nucleotide sequence: TGTGCCAGCAGCCCCGGGGTAATTGGTACCGGGGAGCTGTTTTTT. This sequence encodes CASSPGVIGTGELFF.